This is a list of T cell receptor beta chains from one sample in a study of response to subunit inactivated influenza vaccine. TCRdb re-called the RT-PCR reads through MiXCR, storing one row per CDR3 protein. The sample lists hundreds of thousands of distinct CDR3 sequences; 9.5% to 12% were seen once. The specimen was PBMCs from blood, collected roughly 6 weeks after vaccination. The receptors derive from a man aged 45 to 65 who received an inactivated influenza vaccine. The CDR3 runs from the conserved cysteine through the conserved F or W. Each record gives: J gene, V gene, clone size, CDR3 length, CDR3 protein. Clone size is not always given. Where it is, it says once, few, many or a class for expanded clones.

TRBJ1-2 TRBV24-1 many 12 CATSSLGYGYTF
TRBJ2-6 TRBV20-1 NA 19 CSARVAAGGPFSGANVLTF
TRBJ2-3 TRBV7-2 many 12 CASSPAGDTQYF
TRBJ2-7 TRBV12-3/TRBV12-4 many 15 CASRDLLKPVSEQYF
TRBJ2-1 TRBV20-1 few 13 CSADWPSYNEQFF
TRBJ2-2 TRBV5-1 few 15 CASGLAGVETGELFF
TRBJ2-7 TRBV29-1 many 15 CSVEELLAGAYEQYF
TRBJ2-3 TRBV5-1 NA 14 CASSLSGALDTQYF
TRBJ1-3 TRBV12-3/TRBV12-4 few 16 CASSLHGVMGGNTIYF
TRBJ1-1 TRBV6-5 NA 15 CASSNSVGESAEAFF
TRBJ1-3 TRBV10-3 few 16 CAISFARDRNGNTIYF
TRBJ2-2 TRBV7-2 NA 15 CASSLAETNTGELFF
TRBJ2-7 TRBV11-2 many 16 CASSPFPSGGDYEQYF
TRBJ2-7 TRBV10-2 few 13 CASSHQGSYEQYF
TRBJ2-1 TRBV4-1 NA 17 CASSQDMPRTVYNEQFF
TRBJ2-1 TRBV28 NA 15 CASRESGRAHNEQFF
TRBJ2-7 TRBV28 NA 15 CASTTPLAVVNEQYF
TRBJ2-7 TRBV12-3/TRBV12-4 many 14 CASSPAGTGYEQYF
TRBJ2-1 TRBV29-1 NA 17 CSVEDQLAAVRLNEQFF
TRBJ2-2 TRBV28 NA 16 CASNPRGGRLAGELFF
TRBJ2-2 TRBV5-1 NA 18 CASSQNLRDFHNTGELFF
TRBJ2-1 TRBV20-1 NA 13 CSARPVTAYEQFF